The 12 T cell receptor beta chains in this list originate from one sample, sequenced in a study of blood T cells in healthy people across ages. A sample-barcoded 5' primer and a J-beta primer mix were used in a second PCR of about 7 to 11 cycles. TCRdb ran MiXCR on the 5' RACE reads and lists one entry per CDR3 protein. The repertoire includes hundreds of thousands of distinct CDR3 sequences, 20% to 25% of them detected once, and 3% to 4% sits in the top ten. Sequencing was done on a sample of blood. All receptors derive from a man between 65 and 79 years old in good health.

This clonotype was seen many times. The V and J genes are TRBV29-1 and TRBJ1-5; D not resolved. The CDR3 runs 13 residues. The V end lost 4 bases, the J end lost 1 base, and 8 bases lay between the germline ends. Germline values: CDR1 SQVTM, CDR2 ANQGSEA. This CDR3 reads CSVAGDSNQPQHF. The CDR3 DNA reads TGCAGCGTTGCGGGTGACAGCAATCAGCCCCAGCATTTT.

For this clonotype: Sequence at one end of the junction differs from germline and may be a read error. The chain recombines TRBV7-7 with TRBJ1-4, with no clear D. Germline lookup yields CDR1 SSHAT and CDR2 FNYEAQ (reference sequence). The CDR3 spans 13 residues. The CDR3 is CASSLRTGEKLFF. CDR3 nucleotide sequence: TGTGCTAGCAGCTTAAGGACCGGTGAAAAACTGTTTTTT.

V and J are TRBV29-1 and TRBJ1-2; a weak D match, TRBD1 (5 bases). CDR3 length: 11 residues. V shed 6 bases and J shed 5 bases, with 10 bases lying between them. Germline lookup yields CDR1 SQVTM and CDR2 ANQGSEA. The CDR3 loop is CSVTEGYGYTF. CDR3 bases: TGCAGCGTGACAGAAGGGTATGGCTACACCTTC.

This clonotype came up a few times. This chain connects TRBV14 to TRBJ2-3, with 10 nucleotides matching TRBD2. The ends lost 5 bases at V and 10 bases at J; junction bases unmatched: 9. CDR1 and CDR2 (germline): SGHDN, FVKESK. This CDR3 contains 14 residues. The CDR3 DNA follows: TGTGCCAGCAGCAGGGGCGGACTAGCGGAAGCGCAGTATTTT. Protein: CASSRGGLAEAQYF.

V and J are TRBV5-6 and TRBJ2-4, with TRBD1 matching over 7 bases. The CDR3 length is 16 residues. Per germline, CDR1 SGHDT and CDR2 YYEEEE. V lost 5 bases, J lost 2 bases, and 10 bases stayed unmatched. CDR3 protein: CASSQGQVISKNIQYF. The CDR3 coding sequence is TGTGCCAGCAGTCAAGGACAGGTCATATCCAAAAACATTCAGTACTTC. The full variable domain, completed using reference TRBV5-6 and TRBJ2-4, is DAGVTQSPTHLIKTRGQQVTLRCSPKSGHDTVSWYQQALGQGPQFIFQYYEEEERQRGNFPDRFSGHQFPNYSSELNVNALLLGDSALYLCASSQGQVISKNIQYFGAGTRLSVL.

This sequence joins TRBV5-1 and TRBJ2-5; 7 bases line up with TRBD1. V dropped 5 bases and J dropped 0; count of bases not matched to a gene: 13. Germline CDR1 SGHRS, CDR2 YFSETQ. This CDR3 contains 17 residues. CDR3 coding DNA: TGCGCCAGCAGTTACGACAGGGTGGACCGGTACCAAGAGACCCAGTACTTC. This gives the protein CASSYDRVDRYQETQYF. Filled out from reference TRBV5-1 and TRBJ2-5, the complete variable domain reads KAGVTQTPRYLIKTRGQQVTLSCSPISGHRSVSWYQQTPGQGLQFLFEYFSETQRNKGNFPGRFSGRQFSNSRSEMNVSTLELGDSALYLCASSYDRVDRYQETQYFGPGTRLLVL.

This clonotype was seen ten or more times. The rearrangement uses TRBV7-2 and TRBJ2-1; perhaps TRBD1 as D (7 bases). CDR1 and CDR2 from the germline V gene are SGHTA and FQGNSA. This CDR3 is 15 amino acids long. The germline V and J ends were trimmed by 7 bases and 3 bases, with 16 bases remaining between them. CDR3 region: CASTQGDSYYNEQFF. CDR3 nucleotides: TGTGCCAGCACCCAGGGGGACTCCTACTACAATGAGCAGTTCTTC.

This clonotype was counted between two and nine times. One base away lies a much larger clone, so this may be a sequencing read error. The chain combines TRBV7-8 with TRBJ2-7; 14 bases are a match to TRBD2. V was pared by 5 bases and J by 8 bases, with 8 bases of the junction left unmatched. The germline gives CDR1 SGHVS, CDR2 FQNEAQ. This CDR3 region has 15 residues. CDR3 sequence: CASSPGTSGSLKQYF. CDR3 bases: TGTGCCAGCAGCCCAGGGACTAGCGGGAGTCTCAAGCAGTACTTC.

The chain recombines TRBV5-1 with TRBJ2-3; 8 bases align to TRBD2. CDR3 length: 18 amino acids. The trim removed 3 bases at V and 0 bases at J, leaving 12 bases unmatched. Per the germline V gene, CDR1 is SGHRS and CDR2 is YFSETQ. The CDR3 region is CASSWTGLAGLSTDTQYF. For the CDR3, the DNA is TGCGCCAGCAGCTGGACCGGACTAGCCGGCCTGAGCACAGATACGCAGTATTTT. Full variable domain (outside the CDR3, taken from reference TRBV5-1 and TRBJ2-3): KAGVTQTPRYLIKTRGQQVTLSCSPISGHRSVSWYQQTPGQGLQFLFEYFSETQRNKGNFPGRFSGRQFSNSRSEMNVSTLELGDSALYLCASSWTGLAGLSTDTQYFGPGTRLTVL.

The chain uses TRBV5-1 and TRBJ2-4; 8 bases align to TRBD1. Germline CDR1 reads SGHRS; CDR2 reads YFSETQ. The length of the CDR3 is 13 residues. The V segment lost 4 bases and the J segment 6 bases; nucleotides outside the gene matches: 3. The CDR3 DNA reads TGCGCCAGCAGCCCTACAGGGGGAAACATTCAGTACTTC. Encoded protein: CASSPTGGNIQYF.

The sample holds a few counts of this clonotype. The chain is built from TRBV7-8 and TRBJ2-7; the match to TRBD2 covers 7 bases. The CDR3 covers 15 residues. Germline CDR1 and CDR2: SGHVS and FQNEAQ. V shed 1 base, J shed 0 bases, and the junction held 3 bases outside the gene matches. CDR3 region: CASSLGSGNSYEQYF. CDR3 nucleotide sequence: TGTGCCAGCAGCTTAGGAAGCGGGAACTCCTACGAGCAGTACTTC.

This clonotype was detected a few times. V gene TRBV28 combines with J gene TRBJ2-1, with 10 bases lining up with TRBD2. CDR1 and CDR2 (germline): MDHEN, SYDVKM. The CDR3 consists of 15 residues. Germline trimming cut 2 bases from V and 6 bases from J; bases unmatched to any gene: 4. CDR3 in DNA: TGTGCCAGCAGTTTAAGGTCTAGCGGGAGCAATGAGCAGTTCTTC. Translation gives CASSLRSSGSNEQFF. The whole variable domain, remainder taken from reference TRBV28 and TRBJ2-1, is DVKVTQSSRYLVKRTGEKVFLECVQDMDHENMFWYRQDPGLGLRLIYFSYDVKMKEKGDIPEGYSVSREKKERFSLILESASTNQTSMYLCASSLRSSGSNEQFFGPGTRLTVL.